This T cell receptor beta chain appears in the sequencing data of a study of cytomegalovirus exposure and HLA in healthy donors. Background on the study: The same platform used for the approximately 700 first-cohort repertoires was also used for the roughly 130 validation repertoires, as a later analysis reported.

Trimming pared 5 bases from V and 8 bases from J, leaving 15 bases between. This CDR3 spans 13 amino acids. Per the germline V gene, CDR1 is SEHNR and CDR2 is FQNEAQ (reference sequence). Study-level points and caveats: The dataset shows that most TCR sequences were rare, while some public TCRs occurred in many donors.

Method: immunoSEQ multiplex PCR; TCRdb's copy keeps in-frame clones and lacks some. This sample yields approximately 73,000 clones, of which 85% to 95% are seen a single time; over 3% belongs to the top ten. Comments on this clone: What it recognizes is unknown.

The receptor was derived from a man aged 18 to 29 in good health and CMV-seronegative. The chain employs TRBV7-9 and TRBJ1-1; the D is unclear. The source material was PBMCs. CDR3 loop: CASSPTGGVEAFF. As DNA, the CDR3 is TGTGCCAGCAGCCCGACCGGAGGCGTCGAAGCTTTCTTT.